This T cell receptor (beta chain) is from a study of T cell responses to AZD1222 COVID-19 vaccine. General observations from the study: Spike-specific TCR breadth and depth both grew after two AZD1222 doses.

Worth noting for this clone: Its cognate antigen is unknown.

The CDR3 length is 14 residues. Germline V gene lookup returns CDR1 SGHNT and CDR2 YYREEE (reference sequence). The germline V and J ends were trimmed by 4 bases and 3 bases, with 12 bases remaining between them. Profiling relied on immunoSEQ multiplex PCR, and the TCRdb table lists in-frame clones only, not all of them. The table includes fewer than 250,000 clones, roughly 92% detected once. Sequencing was performed on peripheral blood, taken on day 0 of AZD1222 vaccination. The rearrangement uses TRBV5-4 and TRBJ2-3; D possibly corresponds to TRBD2 (7 bases). This TCR came from an adult in good health. This CDR3 reads CASSRGASTDTQYF. The CDR3 nucleotides read TGTGCCAGCAGCCGGGGGGCAAGTACAGATACGCAGTATTTT.